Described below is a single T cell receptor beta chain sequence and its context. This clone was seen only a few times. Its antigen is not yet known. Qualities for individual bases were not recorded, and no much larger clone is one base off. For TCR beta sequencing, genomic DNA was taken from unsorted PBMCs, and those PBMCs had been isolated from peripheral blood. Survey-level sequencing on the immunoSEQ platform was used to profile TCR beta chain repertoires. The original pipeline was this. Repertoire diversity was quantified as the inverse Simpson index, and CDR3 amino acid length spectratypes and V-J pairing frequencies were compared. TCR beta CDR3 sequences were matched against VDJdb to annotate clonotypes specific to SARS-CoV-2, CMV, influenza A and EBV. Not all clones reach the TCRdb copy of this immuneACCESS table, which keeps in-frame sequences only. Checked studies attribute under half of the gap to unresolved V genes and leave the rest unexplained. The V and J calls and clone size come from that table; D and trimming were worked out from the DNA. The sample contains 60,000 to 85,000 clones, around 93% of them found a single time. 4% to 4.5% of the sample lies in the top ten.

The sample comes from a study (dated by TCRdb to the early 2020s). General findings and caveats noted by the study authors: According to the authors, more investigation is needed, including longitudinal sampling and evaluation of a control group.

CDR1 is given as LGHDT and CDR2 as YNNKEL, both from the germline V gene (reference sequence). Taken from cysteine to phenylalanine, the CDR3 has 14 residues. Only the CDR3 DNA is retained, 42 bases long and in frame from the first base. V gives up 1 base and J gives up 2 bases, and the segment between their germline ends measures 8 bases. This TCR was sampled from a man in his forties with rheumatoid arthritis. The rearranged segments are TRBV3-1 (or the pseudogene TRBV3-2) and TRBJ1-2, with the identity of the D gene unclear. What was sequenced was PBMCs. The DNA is TGTGCCAGCAGCCAAGGGAACGGAAACTATGGCTACACCTTC. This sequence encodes CASSQGNGNYGYTF.